These 19 T cell receptor beta chains originate from one sample sequenced in a study of T cells after yellow fever vaccination. TCRdb fed the 5' RACE reads into MiXCR, producing one record per CDR3 protein. The table has more than 450,000 distinct CDR3 sequences, 20% to 25% seen once; the top ten hold roughly 16%. Sequences were derived from PBMCs, sampled 21 days after the first yellow fever vaccination. Receptors originate from a man younger than 35 who received the YFV17D yellow fever vaccine.

This clonotype was seen a few times. The chain couples TRBV10-3 to TRBJ2-5, with a tentative D call TRBD1 (6 bases). This CDR3 is built from 14 residues. CDR1 is ENHRY, CDR2 SYGVKD, per germline. V lost 11 bases and J 5 bases, leaving 21 bases between the germline ends. CDR3 loop: CAVRDTPRGETQYF. In nucleotides, the CDR3 is TGTGCCGTCCGGGACACTCCCCGCGGGGAGACCCAGTACTTC.

The chain has TRBV30 and TRBJ2-3; D remains ambiguous. Germline assignment: CDR1 GTSNPN and CDR2 SVGIG (reference sequence). This CDR3 is 12 amino acids long. Trimming stripped 2 bases from V and 6 bases from J, with 9 bases between. The CDR3 loop is CAWSFQGDTQYF. The CDR3 region has the DNA TGTGCCTGGAGTTTTCAAGGGGATACGCAGTATTTT.

This chain links TRBV27 with TRBJ2-7; a possible D gene is TRBD2 (5 bases). Deletions cut 7 bases from V and 4 bases from J, with 23 bases between. Germline V gene sequence: CDR1 MNHEY, CDR2 SMNVEV (reference sequence). The CDR3 runs to 16 residues. The CDR3 loop is CASTPYGRDHSYEQYV. In nucleotides, the CDR3 is TGTGCCAGCACCCCCTACGGTCGGGATCATAGTTACGAGCAGTACGTC.

The chain recombines TRBV20-1 with TRBJ2-2, with 7 bases fitting TRBD1. J gave up 7 bases and V 6 bases, and 11 bases lay outside the gene matches. This CDR3 comprises 14 residues. Germline-derived CDR1 and CDR2 are DFQATT and SNEGSKA (reference sequence). Here the CDR3 DNA reads TGCAGTGCCTACCGGACGACAGGGTTCGGGGAGCTGTTTTTT. It encodes CSAYRTTGFGELFF.

This rearrangement joins TRBV5-1 to TRBJ1-2; a weak D match, TRBD1 (6 bases). Germline CDR1 and CDR2: SGHRS and YFSETQ. Trimming cost V 0 bases and J 5 bases, with 11 bases left between them. CDR3 length equals 14 residues. CDR3 protein: CASSLVAGAYGYTF. For the CDR3, the DNA is TGCGCCAGCAGCTTGGTAGCGGGGGCGTATGGCTACACCTTC.

The chain joins TRBV6-5 to TRBJ1-3; D unresolved. V was trimmed by 7 bases and J by 0 bases, leaving 13 bases between them. Germline CDR1 is MNHEY and CDR2 is SVGAGI. The CDR3 contains 15 residues. The CDR3 is CASTSGRISGNTIYF. The DNA for the CDR3 is TGTGCCAGCACCTCAGGAAGGATCTCTGGAAACACCATATATTTT.

The chain has TRBV7-9 and TRBJ2-5, with 7 positions matching TRBD2. With 2 bases clipped from V and 1 base from J, the junction kept 4 bases outside the gene matches. The CDR3 runs 15 residues. From germline, CDR1 is SEHNR and CDR2 FQNEAQ (reference sequence). For the CDR3, the DNA is TGTGCCAGCAGCTTAAGCGGGGACCGCCAAGAGACCCAGTACTTC. It is translated as CASSLSGDRQETQYF.

This clonotype turned up a few times. The chain is built from TRBV27 and TRBJ2-1; the D is unclear. This CDR3 contains 12 residues. Germline CDR1 is MNHEY and CDR2 is SMNVEV (reference sequence). Trimming cost V 5 bases and J 12 bases, with 14 bases left between them. CDR3 amino acids: CASSALGHPQFF. In DNA, the CDR3 is TGTGCCAGCAGTGCCTTGGGCCACCCGCAGTTCTTC.

The rearrangement links TRBV30 to TRBJ2-7; 8 bases match TRBD2. After removal of 3 bases from V and 0 bases from J, the junction contained 7 bases not matched to a gene. The CDR3 loop spans 15 amino acids. Per the germline V gene, CDR1 is GTSNPN and CDR2 is SVGIG (reference sequence). The CDR3 DNA follows: TGTGCCTGGAGCAGCGGGGGTCAACTCTCCTACGAGCAGTACTTC. Its protein is CAWSSGGQLSYEQYF.

This clonotype has more than one count but fewer than ten. The chain combines TRBV18 with TRBJ2-7; 8 bases align to TRBD1. Germline trimming cut 6 bases from V and 0 bases from J; bases unmatched to any gene: 10. This CDR3 spans 16 amino acids. From germline, CDR1 is KGHSH and CDR2 LQKENI. CDR3 in DNA: TGTGCCAGCTCCCGGGGGACAGGTCAAAGCTCCTACGAGCAGTACGTC. This encodes CASSRGTGQSSYEQYV.

The chain carries TRBV12-5 and TRBJ2-7; tentative D call: TRBD2 (6 bases). The germline CDR1 and CDR2 sequences are LGHNT and FRNRAP. CDR3 length equals 17 residues. The V and J ends lost 1 base and 3 bases respectively, with 19 bases between them. The CDR3 DNA is TGTGCTAGTGGTTTGGCAACTAGCAACACTGTTCTCTACGAGCAGTACTTC. As protein: CASGLATSNTVLYEQYF.

The V gene is TRBV6-1, the J gene TRBJ2-7, with 11 bases that match TRBD1. Looked up from germline, CDR1 is MNHNS and CDR2 is SASEGT. The CDR3 totals 15 residues. J lost 3 bases, V lost 7 bases, and 8 bases had no gene match. CDR3 sequence: CASTIRGTGGYEQYV. CDR3 nucleotides: TGTGCCAGCACTATAAGGGGGACAGGGGGCTACGAGCAGTACGTC.

This sequence joins TRBV28 and TRBJ2-7; 9 bases match TRBD2. This CDR3 comprises 14 residues. Germline CDR1 reads MDHEN; CDR2 reads SYDVKM. The V gene end was trimmed by 3 bases and the J gene end by 6 bases; junction bases not matched to a gene: 6. The CDR3 DNA follows: TGTGCCAGCAGTTTTCCTAGCGGGGATAGCGAGCAGTACTTC. Protein product: CASSFPSGDSEQYF. The complete variable domain, with remaining parts taken from reference TRBV28 and TRBJ2-7, reads DVKVTQSSRYLVKRTGEKVFLECVQDMDHENMFWYRQDPGLGLRLIYFSYDVKMKEKGDIPEGYSVSREKKERFSLILESASTNQTSMYLCASSFPSGDSEQYFGPGTRLTVT.

This clonotype was observed a handful of times. J is TRBJ2-3 and V is TRBV7-3; D is possibly TRBD1 or TRBD2 (5 bases each). Germline CDR1 SGHTA, CDR2 FQGTGA. CDR3 length: 13 amino acids. Trimming stripped 5 bases from V and 10 bases from J, with 16 bases between. CDR3 loop: CASSATSGTAQYF. CDR3 bases: TGTGCCAGCAGCGCAACCTCAGGGACGGCGCAGTATTTT.

Turning to this clonotype: Mismatch with germline at one junction end may stem from a read error. The chain recombines TRBV20-1 with TRBJ2-3, with D maybe TRBD2 (5 bases). Germline V gives CDR1 DFQATT, CDR2 SNEGSKA (reference sequence). The CDR3 runs 17 residues. CDR3 sequence (DNA): TGCAGTGCTAGTGTTGTCATGGACGTTTCTAGCATAGATACGCAGTATTTT. Its protein product is CSASVVMDVSSIDTQYF.

The chain employs TRBV6-1 and TRBJ2-3, with a tentative D call TRBD1 (5 bases). CDR3 length: 17 amino acids. Germline CDR1 and CDR2: MNHNS and SASEGT. V shed 2 bases and J shed 0 bases, with 15 bases lying between them. The CDR3 nucleotides are TGTGCCAGCAGTGAAAGTCCCGGACACTCTAGCACAGATACGCAGTATTTT. It encodes CASSESPGHSSTDTQYF.

The rearrangement joins TRBV7-2 to TRBJ2-5; D is ambiguous. Germline CDR1 is SGHTA and CDR2 is FQGNSA. Trimming left V 4 bases short and J 6 bases short, with 12 bases between. CDR3 length: 13 residues. The CDR3 loop reads CASSYQARQTQYF. DNA for the CDR3: TGTGCCAGCAGCTACCAGGCCCGCCAGACCCAGTACTTC.

The chain has TRBV7-9 and TRBJ2-5, with TRBD1 matching 10 bases. The CDR3 totals 14 residues. The ends lost 8 bases at V and 3 bases at J; junction bases unmatched: 6. Germline values: CDR1 SEHNR, CDR2 FQNEAQ (reference sequence). CDR3 DNA sequence: TGTGCCAGCGCCAAAGGGACAGGGGAAGAGACCCAGTACTTC. It specifies CASAKGTGEETQYF.

The chain carries TRBV7-8 and TRBJ1-2; no firm D call. Deletions cut 4 bases from V and 2 bases from J, with 5 bases between. Germline V gene lookup returns CDR1 SGHVS and CDR2 FQNEAQ. This CDR3 is 12 amino acids long. The CDR3 DNA is TGTGCCAGCAGCTCCAGGAACTATGGCTACACCTTC. It translates to CASSSRNYGYTF.